Here is one T cell receptor (beta chain) with its context. This entry belongs to a study of blood T cell repertoires in COVID-19. Profiled with immunoSEQ multiplex PCR; TCRdb holds only in-frame clones, not every one. The repertoire holds under 30,000 clones, with over 85% as singletons. With 6 bases removed from V and 2 bases from J, the gap between germline ends came to 13 bases. The V gene's germline CDR1 is MNHEY and CDR2 SMNVEV (reference sequence). The CDR3 consists of 14 residues. The sample comprised peripheral blood. The rearrangement uses TRBV27 and TRBJ1-2; D remains unclear. This clonotype originated in a human donor with active COVID-19. The donor label of this sample is uncertain. The DNA for the CDR3 is TGTGCCAGCAGGGAGAGCGGTCTGAACTATGGCTACACCTTC. It yields the protein CASRESGLNYGYTF.